These T cell receptor beta chains were read from a single sample in a study of blood T cell repertoires in COVID-19. Data came from immunoSEQ multiplex PCR; TCRdb stores just in-frame clones and leaves some out. The repertoire has tens of thousands of clones, over 90% of them found once; the top ten carry less than 5.5%. The sample comprised peripheral blood. The receptors come from a human donor in a cohort sampled during active COVID-19. Each CDR3 is given with its conserved first and last residue. The D gene is left open where the match is weak. Expanded clones get a size class; other rows say once, few or many, or leave the size out.

J	D	size	V	CDR3	DNA
TRBJ2-2	TRBD1	NA	TRBV28	CASSWGDRGRRELFF	TGTGCCAGCAGTTGGGGAGACAGGGGGCGTCGGGAGCTGTTTTTT
TRBJ2-7	NA	NA	TRBV9	CASSTNRGRDGGYEQYF	TGTGCCAGCAGTACGAACAGGGGAAGAGACGGGGGCTACGAGCAGTACTTC
TRBJ2-7	NA	NA	TRBV12-5	CASGPTGYPSEQYF	TGTGCTAGTGGTCCGACAGGCTACCCTTCCGAGCAGTACTTC
TRBJ2-4	TRBD1	NA	TRBV25-1	CASSRAGDSEPIQYF	TGTGCCAGCAGCCGTGCAGGGGACAGCGAACCCATTCAGTACTTC
TRBJ1-4	TRBD1	NA	TRBV7-6	CASSLEARGSATNEKLFF	TGTGCCAGCAGCTTAGAGGCCAGGGGGTCCGCAACTAATGAAAAACTGTTTTTT
TRBJ1-1	TRBD1	NA	TRBV19	CASSPGDRDVTEAFF	TGTGCCAGTAGTCCTGGGGACAGGGATGTCACTGAAGCTTTCTTT
TRBJ2-7	NA	NA	TRBV9	CASSVGTAIYVEQYF	TGTGCCAGCAGCGTAGGGACAGCGATCTACGTCGAGCAGTACTTC
TRBJ1-6	NA	NA	TRBV19	CASSIVGLSGDSPLHF	TGTGCCAGTAGTATAGTGGGCCTATCAGGGGATTCACCCCTCCACTTT
TRBJ2-1	TRBD1	NA	TRBV5-6	CASSPGTGVYNEQFF	TGTGCCAGCAGCCCCGGGACAGGGGTTTACAATGAGCAGTTCTTC
TRBJ1-6	NA	NA	TRBV4-1	CASSQAGLNSPLHF	TGCGCCAGCAGCCAAGCTGGCTTAAATTCACCCCTCCACTTT
TRBJ2-7	NA	NA	TRBV5-1	CASSPGAQGSYEQYF	TGCGCCAGCAGCCCTGGAGCGCAGGGCTCCTACGAGCAGTACTTC
TRBJ1-5	TRBD1	NA	TRBV18	CASSRGTGTYSNQPQHF	TGTGCCAGCTCACGCGGGACAGGGACTTATAGCAATCAGCCCCAGCATTTT
TRBJ2-4	NA	NA	TRBV2	CASSEAGGIDIQYF	TGTGCCAGCAGTGAAGCGGGGGGTATAGACATTCAGTACTTC
TRBJ2-7	NA	NA	TRBV19	CASSIDRGRIAYEQYF	TGTGCCAGTAGTATAGATCGTGGCAGGATAGCCTACGAGCAGTACTTC
TRBJ2-3	TRBD1	NA	TRBV25-1	CASSGRTGTDTQYF	TGTGCCAGCAGTGGTAGGACAGGGACAGATACGCAGTATTTT
TRBJ2-7	TRBD2	NA	TRBV5-6	CASSLVSGRAGYEQYF	TGTGCCAGCAGCTTGGTTAGCGGGAGGGCTGGATACGAGCAGTACTTC
TRBJ1-5	NA	NA	TRBV5-1	CASSLDGWEQPQHF	TGCGCCAGCAGCTTGGATGGGTGGGAGCAGCCCCAGCATTTT
TRBJ1-2	NA	NA	TRBV18	CASSPSRVDYGYTF	TGTGCCAGCTCACCTAGCAGGGTGGACTATGGCTACACCTTC
TRBJ1-1	TRBD1	NA	TRBV6-5	CASSWTGEGTEAFF	TGTGCCAGCAGTTGGACAGGGGAGGGCACTGAAGCTTTCTTT
TRBJ2-5	TRBD2	NA	TRBV4-1	CASSFTPGTTQETQYF	TGCGCCAGCAGCTTCACACCCGGGACTACCCAAGAGACCCAGTACTTC
TRBJ2-4	NA	NA	TRBV2	CASSWRVGLAKNIQYF	TGTGCCAGCAGTTGGAGGGTCGGGCTAGCCAAAAACATTCAGTACTTC
TRBJ1-6	NA	few	TRBV23-1	CASTPSTGLHF	TGCGCCAGCACCCCCTCGACAGGACTCCACTTT
TRBJ2-1	NA	NA	TRBV2	CASPNRSPTYGNEQFF	TGTGCCAGCCCCAATAGGAGCCCCACTTATGGCAATGAGCAGTTCTTC